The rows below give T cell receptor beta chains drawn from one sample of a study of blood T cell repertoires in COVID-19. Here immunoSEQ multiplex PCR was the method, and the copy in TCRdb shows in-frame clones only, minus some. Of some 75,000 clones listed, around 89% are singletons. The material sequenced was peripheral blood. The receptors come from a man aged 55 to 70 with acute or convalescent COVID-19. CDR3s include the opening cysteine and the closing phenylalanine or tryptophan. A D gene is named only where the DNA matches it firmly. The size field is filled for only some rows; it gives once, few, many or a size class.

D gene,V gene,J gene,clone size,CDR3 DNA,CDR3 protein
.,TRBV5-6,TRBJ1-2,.,TGTGCCAGCAGCCTGGTGGGGGCAGGGGGCTACACCTTC,CASSLVGAGGYTF
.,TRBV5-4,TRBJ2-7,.,TGTGCCAGCAGCTTGGGCGGCCCCTACGAGCAGTACTTC,CASSLGGPYEQYF
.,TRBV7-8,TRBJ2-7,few,TGTGCCAGCAGCTCGACAGGCTACGAGCAGTACTTC,CASSSTGYEQYF
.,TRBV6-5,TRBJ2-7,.,TGTGCCAGCATGAAGGAGGCCACCTACGAGCAGTACTTC,CASMKEATYEQYF
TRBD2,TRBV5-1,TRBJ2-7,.,TGCGCCAGCAGCTTGGGGACTAGGGATAATACGCAGTACTTC,CASSLGTRDNTQYF
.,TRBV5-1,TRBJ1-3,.,TGCGCCAGCAGCCCGACAGAAGGAAACACCATATATTTT,CASSPTEGNTIYF
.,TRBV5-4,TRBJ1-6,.,TGTGCCAGCAGCTTAGACTCGCGCTCCTATAATTCACCCCTCCACTTT,CASSLDSRSYNSPLHF
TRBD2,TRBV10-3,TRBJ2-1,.,TGTGCCATCAGTGAGCGACCGGGACTAGTCAGTGAGCAGTTCTTC,CAISERPGLVSEQFF
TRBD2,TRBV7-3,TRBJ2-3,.,TGTGCCAGCAGCCGTGCGGGAGGGAGCACAGATACGCAGTATTTT,CASSRAGGSTDTQYF
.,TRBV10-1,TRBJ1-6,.,TGCGCCAGATTGGCACAGGGTTGGAGATTTAACGGTTCACCCCTCCACTTT,CARLAQGWRFNGSPLHF
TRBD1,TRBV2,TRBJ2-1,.,TGTGCCAGCACCCCGACAGGGATCTCCTACAATGAGCAGTTCTTC,CASTPTGISYNEQFF
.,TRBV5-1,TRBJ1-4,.,TGCGCCAGCAGCTTGGAATCAGGGCTTGAAAAACTGTTTTTT,CASSLESGLEKLFF
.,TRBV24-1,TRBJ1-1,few,TGTGCCACGTTTGCACGGGACACCGACACTGAAGCTTTCTTT,CATFARDTDTEAFF
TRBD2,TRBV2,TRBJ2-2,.,TGTGCCAGCAGACCTGGACTAGCGGGAGGGCGAGGCACCGGGGAGCTGTTTTTT,CASRPGLAGGRGTGELFF
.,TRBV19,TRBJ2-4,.,TGTGCCAGTAGCGCCCACGGGCTACAGGGTAATCTTAAAAACATTCAGTACTTC,CASSAHGLQGNLKNIQYF
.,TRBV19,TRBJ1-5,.,TGTGCCAGCAACCGAGCGGACTTTAATCAGCCCCAGCATTTT,CASNRADFNQPQHF
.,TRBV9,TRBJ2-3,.,TGTGCCAGCAGCGTAGGGGAGGCCACGACAGATACGCAGTATTTT,CASSVGEATTDTQYF
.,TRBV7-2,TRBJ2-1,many,TGTGCCAGCAGCTTAGACGGGGGGCCCTACAATGAGCAGTTCTTC,CASSLDGGPYNEQFF
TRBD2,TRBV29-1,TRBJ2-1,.,TGCAGCGTTAGCACTAGCGGGGGGGATGAGCAGTTCTTC,CSVSTSGGDEQFF
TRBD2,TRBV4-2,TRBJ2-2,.,TGTGCCAGCAGCCAAGAGGGACTAGCGGAGTCCGGGGAGCTGTTTTTT,CASSQEGLAESGELFF
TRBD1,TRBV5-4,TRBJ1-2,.,TGTGCCACCAAGCTTGTAATAGGGACAGGCGGTGGCTACACCTTC,CATKLVIGTGGGYTF
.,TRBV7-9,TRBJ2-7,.,TGTGCCACCAAGGAGGTGGGCCGGGGCTACGAGCAGTACTTC,CATKEVGRGYEQYF
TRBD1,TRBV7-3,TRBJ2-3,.,TGTGCCAGCAGGCTCCTCGGGGACAGTGAAGATACGCAGTATTTT,CASRLLGDSEDTQYF
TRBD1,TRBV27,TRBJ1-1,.,TGTGCCAGCAGTCCCTCTTGGACAGGGGGCGGGAGTGAAGCTTTCTTT,CASSPSWTGGGSEAFF
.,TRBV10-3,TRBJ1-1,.,TGTGCCATCAGTGAGTCCACACGGGGGGAGGAAGCTTTCTTT,CAISESTRGEEAFF
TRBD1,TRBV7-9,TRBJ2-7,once,TGTGCCAGCACCGACAGGGTCCACGAGCAGTACTTC,CASTDRVHEQYF
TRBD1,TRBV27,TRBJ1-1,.,TGTGCCAGCAGTTTAGTCAGGGGGCGGACTGAAGCTTTCTTT,CASSLVRGRTEAFF
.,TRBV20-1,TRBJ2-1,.,TGCAGTCCGGGGGAATCCGATGAGCAGTTCTTC,CSPGESDEQFF
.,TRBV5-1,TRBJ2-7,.,TGCGCCAGCAGCTTGGACACTAGCTCCTACGAGCAGTACTTC,CASSLDTSSYEQYF
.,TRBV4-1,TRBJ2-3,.,TGCGCCAGCAGCCAAGACGGTGGGGGGGCAGTGACAGATACGCAGTATTTT,CASSQDGGGAVTDTQYF
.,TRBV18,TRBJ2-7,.,TGTGCCAGCTCACCGGACAACACCTACGAGCAGTACTTC,CASSPDNTYEQYF
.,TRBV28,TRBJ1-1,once,TGTGCCAGCAGGGTGGGGAGGGAGAACACTGAAGCTTTCTTT,CASRVGRENTEAFF
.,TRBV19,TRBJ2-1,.,TGTGCCAGTACCCCCCATCGACCCGGGAATGAGCAGTTCTTC,CASTPHRPGNEQFF
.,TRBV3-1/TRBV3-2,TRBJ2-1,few,TGTGCCAGCAGCCTATTGGGGGGTGAGCAGTTCTTC,CASSLLGGEQFF
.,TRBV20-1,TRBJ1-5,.,TGCAGTGCTAGTCAGGGTAGGGGGTTCGCGCAGCCCCAGCATTTT,CSASQGRGFAQPQHF
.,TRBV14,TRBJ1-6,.,TGTGCCAGCAGCCAAGGACGAAAACTCACTAATAATTCACCCCTCCACTTT,CASSQGRKLTNNSPLHF
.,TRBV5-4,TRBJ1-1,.,TGTGCCAGCAGCCTCGGACCCGGGGTCCTGATGAACACTGAAGCTTTCTTT,CASSLGPGVLMNTEAFF
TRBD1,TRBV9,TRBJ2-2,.,TGTGCCAGCAGCGTCCCCGCGACAGGGGGCGTGAACACCGGGGAGCTGTTTTTT,CASSVPATGGVNTGELFF
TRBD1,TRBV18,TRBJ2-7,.,TGTGCCAGCTCCCCAGAGGGGACAGGGAGTCACGAGCAGTACTTC,CASSPEGTGSHEQYF
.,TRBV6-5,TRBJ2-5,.,TGTGCCAGCAGTACAGGGACAGAGACCCAGTACTTC,CASSTGTETQYF
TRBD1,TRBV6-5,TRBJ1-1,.,TGTGCCAGCAGCTCCGGACAGGGAGTCGCGGAAGCTTTCTTT,CASSSGQGVAEAFF
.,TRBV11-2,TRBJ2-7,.,TGTGCCAGCAGGATCGGACGGGGCGGGAAAAGAAACGAGCAGTACTTC,CASRIGRGGKRNEQYF